The present T cell receptor beta chain was sequenced within a study of cytomegalovirus exposure and HLA in healthy donors. The CDR3 is 12 residues long. V lost 3 bases and J lost 6, with 11 bases in between. The germline V gene has CDR1 GTSNPN and CDR2 SVGIG (reference sequence). Vbeta (60) and Jbeta (13) primers were used in the PCR. Using immunoSEQ multiplex PCR, the repertoire was profiled, and TCRdb retains in-frame clones only, with some absent. Seen here are 100,000 to 150,000 clones, about 76% observed once, and the top ten hold about 0.76%. What was sequenced was PBMCs. The rearrangement joins TRBV30 to TRBJ1-1, with D unclear. The TCR sequence derives from a man younger than 30 in good health and CMV-seronegative. CDR3 amino acids: CAWSLPGSEAFF. The CDR3 DNA reads TGTGCCTGGAGCTTACCCGGGTCTGAAGCTTTCTTT.